This T cell receptor beta chain originates from a study of immune heterogeneity within non-small cell lung tumors (dated by TCRdb to 2016 to 2018). Regarding the complete study: By histology, the tumors were several squamous cell carcinomas, nine to eleven non-squamous carcinomas and 1 tumor not otherwise specified. Binding of neoantigens to the HLA alleles of each patient was predicted with netMHCpan-3.0 for mutant peptides of 8 to 11 amino acids. The study combined whole-exome sequencing, RNA-seq and TCR beta repertoire sequencing of multiple spatially distinct regions from each NSCLC tumor to examine intratumoral immune heterogeneity. TCR repertoire analysis included 55 to 65 tumor loci from 15 patients, whereas transcriptome data included only 40 or so loci from eleven to twelve patients.

The TCR beta CDR3 region was amplified with a multiplex PCR system whose first round ran for around 10 cycles using 32 V-gene forward primers and 13 J-gene reverse primers. A QIAGEN Multiplex PCR Kit was used for first-round PCR, and the primer sequences were filed in Chinese patent CN105087789A. Illumina universal primers were added in a second PCR round performed with the Phusion High-Fidelity PCR Kit. Sequencing of the TCR libraries was done on the Illumina HiSeq X Ten platform in paired-end mode with a 151 bp read length. Per the original workflow: Cutadapt was used to discard reads without multiplex PCR primers, PEAR merged the read pairs, and MiXCR with default settings called the CDR3 regions. Repertoire diversity was assessed by Shannon entropy, and clonality was calculated as one minus the Shannon entropy divided by the ln of the count of productive unique sequences. Clonotypes at a frequency of at least 0.5% were defined as dominant or high-frequency T-cell clones. The public reads were reprocessed in TCRdb via fastp at Q25 and MiXCR, keeping in-frame beta chains. A single entry per CDR3 protein holds the most common genes and DNA from its merged rows. TCRdb's processing, not the study's, gives the V and J calls here. The sample data list 5,000 or so distinct CDR3 sequences, and around a fifth of these were observed just once. Together, the top ten hold 9.5% to 12% of the sample.

General findings and caveats noted by the study authors: High-frequency TCR beta clonotypes were largely distinct between individual patients. Local tumor mutational burden and local T-cell repertoire clonality had a statistically significant but moderate positive correlation (R 0.3 to 0.4). Within a patient, identical dominant CDR3B clonotypes were found to recur across loci, yet unique high-frequency clones were also harbored in different tumor locations.

Remarks on this clonotype: Its antigen is not yet known. Base-call qualities are not available, and no considerably larger clone is one nucleotide away.

Genomic DNA extracted from bulk tumor tissue served as TCR template, with about 600 ng gDNA amplified per sample. During surgery, multiple biopsies were taken from each primary tumor and placed as far apart as possible within the tumor mass. The study cohort was described as untreated and was composed of newly diagnosed NSCLC cases undergoing curative surgery. The donor group was made up of 15 newly diagnosed non-small cell lung cancer patients undergoing surgery with curative intent. Resected tumor masses were reviewed by two independent pathologists. Only high-quality DNA and RNA samples were carried forward to sequencing. Source material: lung tumor tissue. The clonotype originates from a man aged 55 to 70 with non-small cell lung cancer.

The base sequence is TGTGCCAGCAGTTACTCTAGAGGCAGCGACAATGAGCAGTTCTTC. Protein translation: CASSYSRGSDNEQFF. The chain is assembled from TRBV6-6 and TRBJ2-1; no confident D gene assignment can be made. From the cysteine up to the phenylalanine, the CDR3 has a length of 15 residues. Of the read, only the CDR3 DNA is kept; its 45 bases are in frame from base 1. CDR1 and CDR2 are drawn from the germline V gene (reference sequence): MNHNY, SVGAGI. V was cut back by 0 bases and J by 5 bases, leaving a gap of 11 bases between them.